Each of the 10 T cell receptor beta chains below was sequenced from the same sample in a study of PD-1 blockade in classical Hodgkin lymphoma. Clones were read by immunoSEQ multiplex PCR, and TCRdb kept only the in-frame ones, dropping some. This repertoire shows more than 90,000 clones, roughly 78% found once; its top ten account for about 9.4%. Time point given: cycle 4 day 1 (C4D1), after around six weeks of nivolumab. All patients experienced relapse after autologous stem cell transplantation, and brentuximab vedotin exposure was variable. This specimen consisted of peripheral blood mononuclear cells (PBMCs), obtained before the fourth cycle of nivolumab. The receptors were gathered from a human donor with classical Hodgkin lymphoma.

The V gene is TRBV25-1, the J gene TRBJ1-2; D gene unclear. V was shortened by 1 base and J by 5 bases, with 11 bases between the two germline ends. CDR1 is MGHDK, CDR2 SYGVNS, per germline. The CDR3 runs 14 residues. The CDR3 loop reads CASSESGLTYGYTF. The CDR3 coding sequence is TGTGCCAGCAGTGAATCCGGACTCACTTATGGCTACACCTTC.

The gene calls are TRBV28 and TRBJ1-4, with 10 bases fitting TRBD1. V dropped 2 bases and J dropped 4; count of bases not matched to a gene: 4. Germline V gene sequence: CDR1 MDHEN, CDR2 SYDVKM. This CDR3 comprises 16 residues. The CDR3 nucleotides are TGTGCCAGCAGTTTAGACAGGGGGCGAGGTAATGAAAAACTGTTTTTT. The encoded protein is CASSLDRGRGNEKLFF.

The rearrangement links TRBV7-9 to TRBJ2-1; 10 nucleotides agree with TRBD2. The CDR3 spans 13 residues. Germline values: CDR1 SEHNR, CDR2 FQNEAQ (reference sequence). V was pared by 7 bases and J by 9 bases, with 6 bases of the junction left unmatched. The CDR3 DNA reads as TGTGCCAGCACCTCTAGCGGGGGAACTGAGCAGTTCTTC. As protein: CASTSSGGTEQFF.

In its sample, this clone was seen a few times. The CDR3 loop is CASSLGGVRNTIYF. The CDR3 DNA follows: TGTGCCAGCAGCTTAGGAGGGGTCCGTAACACCATATATTTT. The V and J genes are TRBV7-2 and TRBJ1-3; D is perhaps TRBD1 (5 bases). The germline V gene has CDR1 SGHTA and CDR2 FQGNSA. V dropped 1 base and J dropped 7 bases, with 11 bases sitting between them. The CDR3 has 14 amino acids. Together with reference TRBV7-2 and TRBJ1-3, the CDR3 gives the full variable domain: GAGVSQSPSNKVTEKGKDVELRCDPISGHTALYWYRQSLGQGLEFLIYFQGNSAPDKSGLPSDRFSAERTGGSVSTLTIQRTQQEDSAVYLCASSLGGVRNTIYFGEGSWLTVV.

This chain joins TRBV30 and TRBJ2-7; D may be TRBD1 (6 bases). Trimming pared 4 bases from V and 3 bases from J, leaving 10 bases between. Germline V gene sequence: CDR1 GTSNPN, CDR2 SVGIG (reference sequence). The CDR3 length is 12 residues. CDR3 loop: CAWNRGIYEQYF. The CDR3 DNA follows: TGTGCCTGGAATAGGGGGATCTACGAGCAGTACTTC. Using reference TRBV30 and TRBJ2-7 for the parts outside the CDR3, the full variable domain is SQTIHQWPATLVQPVGSPLSLECTVEGTSNPNLYWYRQAAGRGLQLLFYSVGIGQISSEVPQNLSASRPQDRQFILSSKKLLLSDSGFYLCAWNRGIYEQYFGPGTRLTVT.

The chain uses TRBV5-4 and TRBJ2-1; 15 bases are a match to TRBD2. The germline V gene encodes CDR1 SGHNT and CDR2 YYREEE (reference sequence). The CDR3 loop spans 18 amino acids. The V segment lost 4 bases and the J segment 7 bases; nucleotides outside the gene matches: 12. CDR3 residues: CASSVGLAGGPRLNEQFF. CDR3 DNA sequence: TGTGCCAGCAGCGTAGGACTAGCGGGGGGGCCGAGATTGAATGAGCAGTTCTTC.

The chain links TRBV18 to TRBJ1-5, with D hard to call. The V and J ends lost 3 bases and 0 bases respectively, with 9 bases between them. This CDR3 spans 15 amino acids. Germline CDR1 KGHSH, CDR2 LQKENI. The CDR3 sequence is CASSPYRNSNQPQHF. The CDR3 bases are TGTGCCAGCTCACCCTACAGAAATAGCAATCAGCCCCAGCATTTT.

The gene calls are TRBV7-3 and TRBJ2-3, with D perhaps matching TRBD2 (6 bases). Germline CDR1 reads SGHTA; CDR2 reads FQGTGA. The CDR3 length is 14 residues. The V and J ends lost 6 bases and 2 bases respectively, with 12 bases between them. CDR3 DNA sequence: TGTGCCAGCAGTCGAAGCGGGTCCACAGATACGCAGTATTTT. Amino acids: CASSRSGSTDTQYF.

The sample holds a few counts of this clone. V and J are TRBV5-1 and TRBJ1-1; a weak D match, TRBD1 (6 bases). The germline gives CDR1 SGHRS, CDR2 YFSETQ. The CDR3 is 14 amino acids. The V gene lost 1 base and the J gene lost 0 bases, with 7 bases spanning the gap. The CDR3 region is CASSLTGLNTEAFF. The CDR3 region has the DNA TGCGCCAGCAGCTTGACAGGGCTGAACACTGAAGCTTTCTTT.

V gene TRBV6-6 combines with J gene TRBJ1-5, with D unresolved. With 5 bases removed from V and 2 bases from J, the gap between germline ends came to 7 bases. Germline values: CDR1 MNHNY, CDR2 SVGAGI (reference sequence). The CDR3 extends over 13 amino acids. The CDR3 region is CASSSRGNQPQHF. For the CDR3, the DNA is TGTGCCAGCAGTAGCCGGGGCAATCAGCCCCAGCATTTT.